This T cell receptor beta chain is drawn from a study of circulating tumor DNA in untreated peripheral T-cell lymphoma. Study context: Baseline and serial on-treatment serum tracked circulating tumor DNA carrying tumor TCR clonotypes.

This clone has just one count. Its antigen remains unknown. Produced via immunoSEQ multiplex PCR; TCRdb's table is partial and in-frame only. The table has about 2,000 clones, 87% seen once. Trimming took 2 bases from V and 3 from J; bases not matched to a gene: 7. CDR3 size: 16 residues. Germline V gives CDR1 SGHKS, CDR2 YYEKEE (reference sequence). General study results and limits: A trend toward worse survival accompanied detectable post-therapy ctDNA. In 76% of patients, tumor-specific clonotypes were identified. In a couple of patients, ctDNA persisted after therapy without relapse for about ten years.

The sample consisted of cell-free DNA from blood serum. The origin of this receptor is a human donor with peripheral T-cell lymphoma. V gene TRBV5-5 combines with J gene TRBJ2-2; 7 positions match TRBD2. CDR3 region: CASSFRGGGDTGELFF. The CDR3 region has the DNA TGTGCCAGCAGCTTTCGGGGCGGGGGTGACACCGGGGAGCTGTTTTTT.